This T cell receptor beta chain was identified during a study of blood T cell repertoires in COVID-19. Study summary: Both acute and convalescent COVID-19 samples were obtained from the United States, Italy and Spain. Sources were T cells, B-cell-depleted T cells, or PBMCs; the material itself was cDNA or gDNA.

Sequenced by immunoSEQ multiplex PCR; TCRdb stores in-frame clones only, minus some. The repertoire holds over 70,000 clones, with 75% to 85% as singletons. This CDR3 has 13 amino acids. Unmatched junction bases numbered 3, after V lost 7 bases and J lost 5 bases. From germline, CDR1 is LNHDA and CDR2 SQIVND (reference sequence). The rearrangement joins TRBV19 to TRBJ1-5; TRBD1 matches 9 bases. Sequenced material: peripheral blood. This TCR was recovered from a man between 65 and 85 years old who had recovered from COVID-19. Written as DNA, the CDR3 is TGTGCCAGTACCCGGACAGGGGATCAGCCCCAGCATTTT. Amino acid sequence: CASTRTGDQPQHF.